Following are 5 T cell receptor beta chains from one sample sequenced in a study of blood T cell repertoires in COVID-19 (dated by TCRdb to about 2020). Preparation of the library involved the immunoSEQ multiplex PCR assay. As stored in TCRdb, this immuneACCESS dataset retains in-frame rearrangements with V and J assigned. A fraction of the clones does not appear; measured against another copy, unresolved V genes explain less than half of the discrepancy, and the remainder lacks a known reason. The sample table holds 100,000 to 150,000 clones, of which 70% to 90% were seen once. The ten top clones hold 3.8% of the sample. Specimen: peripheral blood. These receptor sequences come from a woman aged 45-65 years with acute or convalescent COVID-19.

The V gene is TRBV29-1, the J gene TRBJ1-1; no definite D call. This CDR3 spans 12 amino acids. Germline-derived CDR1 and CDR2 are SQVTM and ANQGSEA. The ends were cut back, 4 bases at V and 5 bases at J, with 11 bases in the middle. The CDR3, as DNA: TGCAGCGTTGGGGTCAGCAGGACTGAAGCTTTCTTT. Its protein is CSVGVSRTEAFF.

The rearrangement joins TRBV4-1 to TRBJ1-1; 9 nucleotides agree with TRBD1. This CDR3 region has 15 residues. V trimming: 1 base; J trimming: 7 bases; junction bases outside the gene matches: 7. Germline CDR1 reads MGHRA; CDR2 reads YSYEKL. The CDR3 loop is CASSQGGTGMDEAFF. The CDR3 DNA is TGCGCCAGCAGCCAAGGGGGGACAGGGATGGATGAAGCTTTCTTT.

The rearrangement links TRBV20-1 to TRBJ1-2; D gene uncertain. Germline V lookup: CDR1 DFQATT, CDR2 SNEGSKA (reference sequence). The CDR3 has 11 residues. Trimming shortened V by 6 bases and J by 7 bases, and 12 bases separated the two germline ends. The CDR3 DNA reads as TGCAGTGCCTATGTCTTTGCTGGCTACACCTTC. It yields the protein CSAYVFAGYTF.

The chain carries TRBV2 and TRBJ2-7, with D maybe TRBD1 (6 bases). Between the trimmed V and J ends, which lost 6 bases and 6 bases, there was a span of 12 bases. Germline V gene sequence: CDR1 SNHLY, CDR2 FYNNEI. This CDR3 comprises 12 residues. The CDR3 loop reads CASSLRGGEQYF. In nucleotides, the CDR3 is TGTGCCAGCAGCCTCAGGGGTGGCGAGCAGTACTTC.

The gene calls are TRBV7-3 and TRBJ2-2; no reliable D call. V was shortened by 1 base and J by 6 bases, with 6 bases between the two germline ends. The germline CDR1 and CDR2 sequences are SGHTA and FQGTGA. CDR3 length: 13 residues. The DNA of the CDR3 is TGTGCCAGCAGCTTAATGAGGCCCGGGGAGCTGTTTTTT. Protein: CASSLMRPGELFF.